This T cell receptor (beta chain) appears in the sequencing data of a study of blood T cell repertoires in COVID-19. Overall study: Acute and convalescent COVID-19 specimens originated in the United States, Italy and Spain.

Germline CDR1 GTSNPN, CDR2 SVGIG (reference sequence). This CDR3 has 12 amino acids. With 3 bases removed from V and 6 bases from J, the gap between germline ends came to 12 bases. In the authors' workflow: Reference gene primer amplification gave estimated nucleated cell counts. Method: immunoSEQ multiplex PCR; TCRdb's copy keeps in-frame clones and lacks some. Clone size and V and J calls were adopted from that table, with D and trimming inferred from the DNA. The sample lists 190,000 or so clones; about 86% were seen once. The source is a man between 60 and 70 years old who had recovered from COVID-19. This chain links TRBV30 with TRBJ2-7, with a tentative D call TRBD1 (6 bases). The sample was peripheral blood. CDR3 DNA sequence: TGTGCCTGGAGACCACAGGGAGCCGAGCAGTACTTC. This codes for CAWRPQGAEQYF.